These 3 T cell receptor beta chains were sequenced from one sample in a study of blood T cells in healthy people across ages. Then a second PCR, running about 6 to 12 cycles, was carried out with a sample-barcoded 5' primer and a J-beta primer mix. TCRdb reprocessed the 5' RACE reads via MiXCR and lists one record per CDR3 protein. The table includes 1.5 million to 2 million distinct CDR3 sequences, under 30% detected once. Sequencing input: blood. The receptor set was obtained from a woman aged 30 to 39 in good health.

The CDR3: CASSRQVGDTQYF. The DNA for the CDR3 is TGCGCCAGCAGCCGCCAGGTGGGAGATACGCAGTATTTT. The genes are TRBV4-3 and TRBJ2-3; D is ambiguous. V lost 4 bases and J lost 5, with 10 bases in between. Germline V CDR1 and CDR2: LGHNA, YSLEER. The CDR3 covers 13 residues.

About this clonotype itself: A single base separates this from a much larger clone, so it may be a read error. The gene calls are TRBV10-3 and TRBJ2-3, with a tentative D call TRBD2 (5 bases). Trimming removed 10 bases from V and 5 bases from J, with 10 bases in between. The CDR3 has 11 residues. CDR1 is ENHRY and CDR2 is SYGVKD in the germline V gene. CDR3 amino acids: CATSRGDTQYF. CDR3 coding DNA: TGTGCCACCAGCCGGGGAGATACGCAGTATTTT.

CDR3 in DNA: TGTGCCAGCAGCTTAAGGGCCCCGGAACCCCAGCATTTT. This gives the protein CASSLRAPEPQHF. V gene TRBV7-3 combines with J gene TRBJ1-5; unclear D gene. The CDR3 runs to 13 residues. Looked up from germline, CDR1 is SGHTA and CDR2 is FQGTGA. Trimming cost V 1 base and J 10 bases, with 11 bases left between them.